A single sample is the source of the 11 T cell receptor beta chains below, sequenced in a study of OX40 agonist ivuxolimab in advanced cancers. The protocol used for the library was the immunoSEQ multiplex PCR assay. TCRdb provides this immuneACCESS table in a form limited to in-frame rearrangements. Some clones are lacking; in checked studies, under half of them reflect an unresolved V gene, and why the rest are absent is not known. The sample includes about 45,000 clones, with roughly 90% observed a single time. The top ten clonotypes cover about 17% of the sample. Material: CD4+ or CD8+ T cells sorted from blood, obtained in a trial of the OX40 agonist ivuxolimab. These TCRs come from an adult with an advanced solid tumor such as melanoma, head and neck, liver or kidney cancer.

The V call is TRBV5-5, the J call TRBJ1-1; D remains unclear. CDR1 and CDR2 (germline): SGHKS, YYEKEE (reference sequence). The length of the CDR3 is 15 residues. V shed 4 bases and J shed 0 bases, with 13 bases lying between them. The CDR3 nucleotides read TGTGCCAGCAGCAACGGAGTGAGGTTGAACACTGAAGCTTTCTTT. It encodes CASSNGVRLNTEAFF.

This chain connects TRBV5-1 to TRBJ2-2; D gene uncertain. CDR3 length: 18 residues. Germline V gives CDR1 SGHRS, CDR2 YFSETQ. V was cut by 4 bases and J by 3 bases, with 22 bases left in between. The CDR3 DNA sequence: TGCGCCAGCAGCGACGGCGACGGAAATCGTAGGGACACCGGGGAGCTGTTTTTT. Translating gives CASSDGDGNRRDTGELFF.

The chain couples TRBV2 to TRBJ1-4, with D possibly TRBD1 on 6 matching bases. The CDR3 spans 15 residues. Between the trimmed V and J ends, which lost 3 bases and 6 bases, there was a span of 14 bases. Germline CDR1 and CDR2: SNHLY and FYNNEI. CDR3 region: CASSDPGGQDEKLFF. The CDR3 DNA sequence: TGTGCCAGCAGTGACCCTGGGGGGCAGGATGAAAAACTGTTTTTT.

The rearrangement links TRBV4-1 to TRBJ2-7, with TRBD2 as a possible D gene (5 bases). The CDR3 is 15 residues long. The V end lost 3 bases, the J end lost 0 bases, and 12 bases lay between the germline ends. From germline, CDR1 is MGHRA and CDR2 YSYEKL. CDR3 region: CASSQRASPSYEQYF. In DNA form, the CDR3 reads TGCGCCAGCAGCCAGAGGGCGAGTCCCTCCTACGAGCAGTACTTC.

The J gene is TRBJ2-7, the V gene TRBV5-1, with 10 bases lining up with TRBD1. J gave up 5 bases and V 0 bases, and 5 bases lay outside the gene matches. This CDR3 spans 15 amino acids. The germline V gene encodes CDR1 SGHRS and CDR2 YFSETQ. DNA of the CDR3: TGCGCCAGCAGCTTGGGCGGGACAGGGGCGAACGAGCAGTACTTC. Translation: CASSLGGTGANEQYF. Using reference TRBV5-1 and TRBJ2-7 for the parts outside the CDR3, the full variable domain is KAGVTQTPRYLIKTRGQQVTLSCSPISGHRSVSWYQQTPGQGLQFLFEYFSETQRNKGNFPGRFSGRQFSNSRSEMNVSTLELGDSALYLCASSLGGTGANEQYFGPGTRLTVT.

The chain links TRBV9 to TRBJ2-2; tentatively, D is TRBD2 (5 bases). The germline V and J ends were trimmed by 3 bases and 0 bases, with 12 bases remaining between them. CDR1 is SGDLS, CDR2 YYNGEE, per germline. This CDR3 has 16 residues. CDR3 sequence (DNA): TGTGCCAGCAGCGCCGGCGGAGGACCGAACACCGGGGAGCTGTTTTTT. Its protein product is CASSAGGGPNTGELFF. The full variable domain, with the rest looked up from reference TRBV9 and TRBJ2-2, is DSGVTQTPKHLITATGQRVTLRCSPRSGDLSVYWYQQSLDQGLQFLIQYYNGEERAKGNILERFSAQQFPDLHSELNLSSLELGDSALYFCASSAGGGPNTGELFFGEGSRLTVL.

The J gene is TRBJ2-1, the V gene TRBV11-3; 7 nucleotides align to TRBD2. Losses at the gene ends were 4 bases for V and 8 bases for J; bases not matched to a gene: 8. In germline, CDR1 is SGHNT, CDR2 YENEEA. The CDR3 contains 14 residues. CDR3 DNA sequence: TGTGCCAGCAGCTCCCGCTGGGAGGGAGATGAGCAGTTCTTC. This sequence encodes CASSSRWEGDEQFF.

The CDR3 sequence: CASSISDSPNTEAFF. CDR3 sequence (DNA): TGTGCCAGTAGTATATCGGACAGCCCGAACACTGAAGCTTTCTTT. This sequence joins TRBV19 and TRBJ1-1; a possible D gene is TRBD1 (6 bases). CDR3 length: 15 residues. V gave up 2 bases and J gave up 1 base, with 11 bases separating them. From germline, CDR1 is LNHDA and CDR2 SQIVND (reference sequence).

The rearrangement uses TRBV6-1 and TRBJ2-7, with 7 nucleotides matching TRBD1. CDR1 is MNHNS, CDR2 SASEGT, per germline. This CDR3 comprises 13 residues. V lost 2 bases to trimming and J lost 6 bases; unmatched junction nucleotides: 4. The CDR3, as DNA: TGTGCCAGCAGTGAACGGGCAGGGGGCGAGCAGTACTTC. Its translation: CASSERAGGEQYF.

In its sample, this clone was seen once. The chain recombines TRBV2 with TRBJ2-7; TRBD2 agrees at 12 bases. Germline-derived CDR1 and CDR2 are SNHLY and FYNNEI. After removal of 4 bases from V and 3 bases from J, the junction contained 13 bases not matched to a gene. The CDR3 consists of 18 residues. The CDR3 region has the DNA TGTGCCAGCAGTGTTACGTCTAGCGGGAGGGCCGATAACTACGAGCAGTACTTC. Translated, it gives CASSVTSSGRADNYEQYF.

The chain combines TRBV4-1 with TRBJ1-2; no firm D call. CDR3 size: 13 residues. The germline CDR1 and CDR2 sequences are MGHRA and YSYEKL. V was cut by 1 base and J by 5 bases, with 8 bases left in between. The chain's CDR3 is CASSQAAAYGYTF. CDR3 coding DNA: TGCGCCAGCAGCCAAGCGGCGGCGTATGGCTACACCTTC.